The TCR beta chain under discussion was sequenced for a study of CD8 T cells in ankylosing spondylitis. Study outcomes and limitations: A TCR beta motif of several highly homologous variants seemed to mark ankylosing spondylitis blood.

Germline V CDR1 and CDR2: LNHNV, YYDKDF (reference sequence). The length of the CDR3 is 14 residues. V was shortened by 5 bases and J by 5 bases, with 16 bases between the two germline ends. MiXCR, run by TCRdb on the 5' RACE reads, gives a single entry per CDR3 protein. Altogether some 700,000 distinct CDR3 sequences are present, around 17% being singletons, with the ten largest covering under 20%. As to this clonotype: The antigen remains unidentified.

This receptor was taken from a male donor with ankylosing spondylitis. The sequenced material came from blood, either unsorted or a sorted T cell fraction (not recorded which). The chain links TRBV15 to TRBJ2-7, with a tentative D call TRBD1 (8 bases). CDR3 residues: CATSGGGQVNEQYF. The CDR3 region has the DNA TGTGCCACCAGCGGGGGGGGACAGGTTAACGAGCAGTACTTC.